Below, 20 T cell receptor beta chains from the same sample are listed, as sequenced in a study of regulatory T cells in long-lasting Graves disease. Noted time point: persistent/refractory GD, antithyroid drugs over 5 years with positive TRAb. Extracted RNA from PBMCs served as the source of the TCR library. The TCR beta library used iRepertoire HTBI primers with Arm-PCR amplification of CDR3. From the multiplex PCR reads, TCRdb called clonotypes with MiXCR, one entry per CDR3 protein. Of more than 300,000 distinct CDR3 sequences listed, roughly 24% are singletons. Sample: peripheral blood mononuclear cells (PBMCs), taken when the disease was refractory, from a patient treated with antithyroid drugs. The receptors were sampled from a woman between 40 and 50 years old with Graves disease.

The chain employs TRBV20-1 and TRBJ2-3, with D tentatively TRBD2 (6 bases). From germline, CDR1 is DFQATT and CDR2 SNEGSKA (reference sequence). The CDR3 is made up of 13 amino acids. Between the trimmed V and J ends, which lost 3 bases and 2 bases, there was a span of 9 bases. The CDR3 nucleotides are TGCAGTGCTAGGGGGGGATTCACAGATACGCAGTATTTT. Translated, it gives CSARGGFTDTQYF.

The CDR3 DNA reads TGTGCCAGCCTTAAGCTGGATACGCAGTATTTT. It translates to CASLKLDTQYF. The chain employs TRBV6-1 and TRBJ2-3; no firm D call. In germline, CDR1 is MNHNS, CDR2 SASEGT. The CDR3 runs 11 residues. The V end was cut by 8 bases, the J end by 6 bases, with 9 bases between.

Ten or more counts support this clonotype. The CDR3 region has the DNA TGTGCCAGCACCCTCGGCCACGAGCAGTACTTC. It codes for CASTLGHEQYF. The rearrangement uses TRBV27 and TRBJ2-7; D gene uncertain. The length of the CDR3 is 11 residues. Germline V CDR1 and CDR2: MNHEY, SMNVEV (reference sequence). Trimming removed 7 bases at V and 5 bases at J, with 9 bases between.

As to this clonotype: The conserved phenylalanine or tryptophan is not found at the CDR3 terminus, so this likely reflects a read error. This chain links TRBV20-1 with TRBJ2-2, with TRBD1 matching 9 bases. CDR1 and CDR2 (germline): DFQATT, SNEGSKA (reference sequence). This CDR3 spans 13 amino acids. Here the CDR3 DNA reads TGCAGATTAGCCTCGGGACAGGGCAGGGAGCTGTTTCTT. Protein: CRLASGQGRELFL.

This clonotype was found many times. This sequence joins TRBV7-2 and TRBJ1-4; D not resolved. The germline gives CDR1 SGHTA, CDR2 FQGNSA. The CDR3 loop spans 16 amino acids. V lost 3 bases and J 4 bases, leaving 15 bases between the germline ends. CDR3 region: CASSLQVPGNNEKLFF. The CDR3 DNA sequence: TGTGCCAGCAGCTTGCAAGTCCCGGGTAATAATGAAAAACTGTTTTTT.

The table lists this clonotype with a few counts. The chain combines TRBV7-9 with TRBJ1-5; weak D call: TRBD1 (5 bases). This CDR3 has 15 residues. Germline CDR1 reads SEHNR; CDR2 reads FQNEAQ (reference sequence). V gave up 3 bases and J gave up 4 bases, with 13 bases separating them. CDR3 DNA: TGTGCCAGCAGCTTTGCCGGGGCTAAGAATCAGCCCCAGCATTTT. Protein sequence: CASSFAGAKNQPQHF.

V is TRBV25-1 and J is TRBJ2-5; tentative D call: TRBD2 (6 bases). Germline loops: CDR1 MGHDK, CDR2 SYGVNS. Trimming removed 5 bases from V and 0 bases from J, with 16 bases in between. This CDR3 spans 16 amino acids. CDR3 amino acids: CASSSPGTAYQETQYF. The CDR3, as DNA: TGTGCCAGCAGTTCCCCCGGGACTGCGTACCAAGAGACCCAGTACTTC.

This clonotype was detected many times. The rearrangement links TRBV28 to TRBJ2-7; 11 bases are shared with TRBD2. This CDR3 comprises 14 residues. Germline-derived CDR1 and CDR2 are MDHEN and SYDVKM. V dropped 5 bases and J dropped 4; count of bases not matched to a gene: 4. DNA for the CDR3: TGTGCCAGCAGTCTAGCGGGAGGATGGTACGAGCAGTACTTC. Protein product: CASSLAGGWYEQYF. The variable domain in full, completed from reference TRBV28 and TRBJ2-7, reads DVKVTQSSRYLVKRTGEKVFLECVQDMDHENMFWYRQDPGLGLRLIYFSYDVKMKEKGDIPEGYSVSREKKERFSLILESASTNQTSMYLCASSLAGGWYEQYFGPGTRLTVT.

This clonotype was seen a handful of times. The V and J genes are TRBV4-1 and TRBJ2-1; tentative D call: TRBD2 (5 bases). V dropped 8 bases and J dropped 2 bases, with 10 bases sitting between them. This CDR3 has 13 residues. Per germline, CDR1 MGHRA and CDR2 YSYEKL. The CDR3 protein is CASRRSPYNEQFF. DNA for the CDR3: TGCGCCAGCCGGAGGTCGCCCTACAATGAGCAGTTCTTC.

In its sample, this clonotype was seen many times. V is TRBV24-1 and J is TRBJ2-4; D gene uncertain. Trimming pared 9 bases from V and 7 bases from J, leaving 33 bases between. The germline V gene has CDR1 KGHDR and CDR2 SFDVKD. The CDR3 covers 19 residues. Here the CDR3 DNA reads TGTGCCACCGTTCGTTGCGGCAAGGTTAAGCTCGTTTTAAGGAACATTCAGTACTTC. This gives the protein CATVRCGKVKLVLRNIQYF.

This clonotype was seen repeatedly, ten times or more. V usage is TRBV7-8 and J usage is TRBJ2-7, with D perhaps matching TRBD2 (6 bases). CDR3 length: 15 residues. The germline V gene has CDR1 SGHVS and CDR2 FQNEAQ. Trimming pared 5 bases from V and 0 bases from J, leaving 14 bases between. Written as DNA, the CDR3 is TGTGCCAGCAGCACACGCGGGATTTCCTCCTACGAGCAGTACTTC. It encodes CASSTRGISSYEQYF.

This clonotype was seen at least ten times. This chain uses TRBV2 with TRBJ2-5; TRBD1 matches 8 bases. V lost 7 bases to trimming and J lost 5 bases; unmatched junction nucleotides: 6. CDR3 size: 13 residues. The germline V gene has CDR1 SNHLY and CDR2 FYNNEI. CDR3 coding DNA: TGTGCCAGCAATGACAGGGGCTTGGAGACCCAGTACTTC. Its translation is CASNDRGLETQYF.

This clonotype has only a few counts. The rearrangement links TRBV7-8 to TRBJ2-7; D might be TRBD2 (5 bases). V lost 0 bases and J lost 0, with 12 bases in between. CDR1 and CDR2 (germline): SGHVS, FQNEAQ. CDR3 length equals 16 residues. CDR3 sequence (DNA): TGTGCCAGCAGCTTAGCTGGGAGAAACTACTCCTACGAGCAGTACTTC. Protein sequence: CASSLAGRNYSYEQYF.

V and J are TRBV4-1 and TRBJ1-5; possible D gene TRBD1, 6 bases. Per the germline V gene, CDR1 is MGHRA and CDR2 is YSYEKL. Trimming cost V 0 bases and J 6 bases, with 9 bases left between them. CDR3 length: 14 residues. CDR3 region: CASSQETGPQPQHF. The CDR3 nucleotides are TGCGCCAGCAGCCAAGAGACAGGTCCTCAGCCCCAGCATTTT.

With respect to this clonotype: A much larger clone lies a single base off, so this may be a read error. The chain couples TRBV12-3 or TRBV12-4 to TRBJ2-2; D tentatively reads TRBD1 or TRBD2 (5 bases each). This CDR3 region has 15 residues. CDR3 nucleotide sequence: TGTGCCAGCAGTTTCGGGACCAGGAACACCGGGGAGCCGTTTTTT. Protein product: CASSFGTRNTGEPFF.

This sequence joins TRBV29-1 and TRBJ2-4; weak D call: TRBD2 (7 bases). CDR1 is SQVTM, CDR2 ANQGSEA, per germline. Trimming shortened V by 6 bases and J by 6 bases, and 18 bases separated the two germline ends. The CDR3 length is 14 residues. The CDR3 loop is CSVGGGAKRNIQYF. The CDR3 nucleotides are TGCAGCGTGGGGGGGGGGGCCAAACGAAACATTCAGTACTTC.

This clonotype was recorded at least ten times. The V and J genes are TRBV28 and TRBJ1-4; no clear D. The CDR3 runs to 12 residues. V was shortened by 4 bases and J by 7 bases, with 7 bases between the two germline ends. Germline assignment: CDR1 MDHEN and CDR2 SYDVKM. In DNA, the CDR3 is TGTGCCAGCAGTTCTCTCACTGAAAAACTGTTTTTT. It translates to CASSSLTEKLFF.

The rearrangement links TRBV28 to TRBJ2-2; 10 bases match TRBD1. Germline lookup yields CDR1 MDHEN and CDR2 SYDVKM. Germline trimming cut 4 bases from V and 5 bases from J; bases unmatched to any gene: 7. This CDR3 region has 16 residues. The CDR3 nucleotides read TGTGCCAGCAGTTCAGAAGGGACAGGGGAAACCGGGGAGCTGTTTTTT. Translation: CASSSEGTGETGELFF.

The J gene is TRBJ1-1, the V gene TRBV5-6, with D maybe TRBD1 (5 bases). The CDR3 contains 16 residues. The V end was cut by 1 base, the J end by 0 bases, with 13 bases between. Germline loops: CDR1 SGHDT, CDR2 YYEEEE. CDR3 region: CASSLFRGAMNTEAFF. The DNA of the CDR3 is TGTGCCAGCAGCTTGTTCCGGGGCGCAATGAACACTGAAGCTTTCTTT.

A few counts support this clonotype. The V and J genes are TRBV19 and TRBJ2-2; D may be TRBD2 (5 bases). CDR3 length: 15 amino acids. In germline, CDR1 is LNHDA, CDR2 SQIVND (reference sequence). The V end lost 3 bases, the J end lost 4 bases, and 12 bases lay between the germline ends. The CDR3 nucleotides are TGTGCCAGTAGTATTAGAAGCGGTCCCACCGGGGAGCTGTTTTTT. Its translation: CASSIRSGPTGELFF.